Listed below are T cell receptor beta chains from one sample, sequenced in a study of tumor-infiltrating lymphocytes in primary liver carcinoma. Via MiXCR, TCRdb re-called the multiplex PCR reads, giving one row per CDR3 protein. The sample lists more than 95,000 distinct CDR3 sequences, around 64% seen once, with around 8.4% in the top ten. Sequencing was done on a sample of liver tumor tissue from sampling region 3. Every receptor here comes from a woman aged 55 to 70 with primary liver carcinoma and hepatitis B virus infection. CDR3s include the opening cysteine and the closing phenylalanine or tryptophan. The D gene is left open where the match is weak. Clone size appears in some rows only: once, few, many, or a class for an expanded clone.

abundance: .; j_gene: TRBJ2-2; d_gene: .; v_gene: TRBV12-3/TRBV12-4; CDR3aa: CANSRQITGELFF; CDR3nt: TGTGCGAACAGCCGACAGATCACCGGGGAGCTGTTTTTT
abundance: many; j_gene: TRBJ2-3; d_gene: TRBD2; v_gene: TRBV28; CDR3aa: CASAGTVDTQYF; CDR3nt: TGTGCCTCAGCGGGAACGGTAGATACGCAGTATTTT
abundance: .; j_gene: TRBJ1-1; d_gene: .; v_gene: TRBV29-1; CDR3aa: CSVTRRATDTEAFF; CDR3nt: TGTAGCGTTACCCGCAGGGCCACGGACACTGAAGCTTTCTTT
abundance: .; j_gene: TRBJ2-1; d_gene: TRBD2; v_gene: TRBV4-1; CDR3aa: CASSHKTTSGNEQFF; CDR3nt: TGCGCCAGCAGCCATAAAACTACTAGCGGGAATGAGCAGTTCTTC
abundance: .; j_gene: TRBJ2-1; d_gene: TRBD2; v_gene: TRBV11-2; CDR3aa: CAGIPRLAGTYNEQLF; CDR3nt: TGTGCCGGCATCCCCCGACTAGCGGGAACCTACAATGAGCAGCTCTTC
abundance: .; j_gene: TRBJ2-7; d_gene: .; v_gene: TRBV6-1; CDR3aa: CVSNSYGASYEQYF; CDR3nt: TGTGTCAGCAATTCGTACGGGGCCTCCTACGAGCAGTACTTC
abundance: .; j_gene: TRBJ1-6; d_gene: .; v_gene: TRBV5-1; CDR3aa: CASTFGHGDNNSPLHF; CDR3nt: TGCGCCAGCACTTTTGGACACGGAGATAATAATTCACCCCTCCACTTT
abundance: .; j_gene: TRBJ1-4; d_gene: .; v_gene: TRBV6-5; CDR3aa: CASIATATNEKLFF; CDR3nt: TGTGCCAGCATAGCAACAGCAACTAATGAGAAGCTGTTTTTT
abundance: .; j_gene: TRBJ1-2; d_gene: .; v_gene: TRBV7-8; CDR3aa: CASGLGDRSMGYTF; CDR3nt: TGTGCCAGCGGCTTGGGCGACAGGTCCATGGGCTACACCTTC
abundance: .; j_gene: TRBJ2-2; d_gene: .; v_gene: TRBV11-3; CDR3aa: CVSNLQGDGELFF; CDR3nt: TGTGTCAGCAACCTCCAGGGAGACGGGGAGCTGTTTTTT
abundance: .; j_gene: TRBJ1-1; d_gene: .; v_gene: TRBV7-9; CDR3aa: CASSFQQGNTDAFF; CDR3nt: TGTGCCAGCAGCTTCCAACAGGGAAACACAGATGCTTTCTTT
abundance: .; j_gene: TRBJ1-1; d_gene: TRBD1; v_gene: TRBV11-2; CDR3aa: CASSLSQGATEAFF; CDR3nt: TGTGCCAGCAGCTTATCGCAGGGGGCCACTGAGGCTTTCTTT
abundance: once; j_gene: TRBJ2-5; d_gene: .; v_gene: TRBV11-2; CDR3aa: CASIKQANPQETQYF; CDR3nt: TGTGCCAGCATCAAGCAGGCTAACCCGCAAGAGACCCAGTACTTC
abundance: .; j_gene: TRBJ2-3; d_gene: .; v_gene: TRBV11-2; CDR3aa: CASGLDWGSDTQYF; CDR3nt: TGTGCCAGCGGCTTAGACTGGGGCTCAGATACGCAGTATTTT
abundance: once; j_gene: TRBJ2-3; d_gene: .; v_gene: TRBV6-5; CDR3aa: CASSTSPRDGMHYF; CDR3nt: TGTGCCAGCAGTACTAGCCCTCGTGACGGTATGCACTATTTT
abundance: many; j_gene: TRBJ2-1; d_gene: .; v_gene: TRBV12-3/TRBV12-4; CDR3aa: CASSTGQYNEQFF; CDR3nt: TGTGCCAGCAGTACCGGACAGTACAATGAGCAGTTCTTC
abundance: .; j_gene: TRBJ2-1; d_gene: TRBD1; v_gene: TRBV11-1; CDR3aa: CTSSSPTGTGGFSSYNEQFF; CDR3nt: TGTACCAGCAGCTCCCCCACCGGGACAGGGGGCTTTAGCTCCTACAATGAGCAGTTCTTT
abundance: .; j_gene: TRBJ2-2; d_gene: .; v_gene: TRBV11-2; CDR3aa: CVSSRVVGVRTGELFF; CDR3nt: TGTGTCAGCAGCCGCGTCGTGGGGGTTCGGACCGGGGAGCTGTTTTTT
abundance: .; j_gene: TRBJ2-1; d_gene: TRBD2; v_gene: TRBV6-5; CDR3aa: CVSSRPGLAGGRWGNEQFF; CDR3nt: TGTGTCAGCAGCCGACCGGGACTAGCGGGAGGAAGGTGGGGCAATGAGCAGTTCTTC
abundance: .; j_gene: TRBJ2-5; d_gene: .; v_gene: TRBV4-2; CDR3aa: CASIPGQGEETQYF; CDR3nt: TGTGCCAGCATCCCCGGACAAGGTGAAGAGACCCAGTACTTC
abundance: once; j_gene: TRBJ2-3; d_gene: .; v_gene: TRBV11-1; CDR3aa: CASSLRQRARESYF; CDR3nt: TGCGCCAGCAGCTTACGGCAACGTGCGCGAGAGTCTTACTTT
abundance: .; j_gene: TRBJ2-2; d_gene: .; v_gene: TRBV29-1; CDR3aa: CSAPGTALELFF; CDR3nt: TGCAGCGCGCCGGGGACTGCTTTGGAGCTGTTTTTT
abundance: .; j_gene: TRBJ1-5; d_gene: .; v_gene: TRBV4-1; CDR3aa: CASSQAGILVGQPQHF; CDR3nt: TGCGCCAGCAGCCAAGCCGGGATACTTGTGGGTCAGCCCCAGCATTTT
abundance: .; j_gene: TRBJ1-5; d_gene: .; v_gene: TRBV28; CDR3aa: CASSLGAGGNSNQPQHF; CDR3nt: TGTGCCAGCAGTTTAGGGGCTGGGGGGAATAGCAATCAGCCCCAGCATTTT
abundance: many; j_gene: TRBJ2-2; d_gene: TRBD1; v_gene: TRBV25-1; CDR3aa: CASSDPDRAGELFF; CDR3nt: TGTGCCAGCAGTGACCCCGACAGGGCCGGGGAGCTGTTTTTT
abundance: many; j_gene: TRBJ2-7; d_gene: TRBD1; v_gene: TRBV5-1; CDR3aa: CASSLLSGDSSYEQYF; CDR3nt: TGCGCCAGCAGCTTGTTATCAGGGGACAGCTCCTACGAGCAGTACTTC
abundance: .; j_gene: TRBJ1-5; d_gene: .; v_gene: TRBV12-3/TRBV12-4; CDR3aa: CDSRNSNQPQHF; CDR3nt: TGTGACAGCAGAAATAGCAATCAGCCTCAGCATTTT
abundance: few; j_gene: TRBJ2-5; d_gene: .; v_gene: TRBV7-8; CDR3aa: CASSLPSRGAETQYF; CDR3nt: TGTGCCAGCAGCTTACCCTCTCGAGGGGCAGAGACCCAGTACTTC
abundance: .; j_gene: TRBJ1-1; d_gene: TRBD1; v_gene: TRBV28; CDR3aa: CASTPAGGAVTEAFF; CDR3nt: TGTGCCAGCACTCCGGCAGGGGGGGCGGTTACTGAAGCTTTCTTT
abundance: few; j_gene: TRBJ1-1; d_gene: .; v_gene: TRBV7-9; CDR3aa: CASSWGGGGLNTEAFF; CDR3nt: TGTGCCAGCAGCTGGGGGGGCGGCGGACTGAACACTGAAGCTTTCTTT
abundance: .; j_gene: TRBJ1-2; d_gene: TRBD1; v_gene: TRBV28; CDR3aa: CASRFGGTGAYGYTF; CDR3nt: TGTGCCAGCAGGTTTGGCGGGACAGGGGCCTATGGCTACACCTTC
abundance: .; j_gene: TRBJ2-2; d_gene: .; v_gene: TRBV11-2; CDR3aa: CTSQGHTNIGELFF; CDR3nt: TGTACCAGCCAAGGACATACGAACATCGGGGAGCTGTTTTTT
abundance: .; j_gene: TRBJ2-7; d_gene: TRBD1; v_gene: TRBV2; CDR3aa: CASSEGRGPYEHYF; CDR3nt: TGTGCCAGCAGTGAAGGCAGGGGGCCGTACGAGCACTACTTC
abundance: .; j_gene: TRBJ2-1; d_gene: .; v_gene: TRBV29-1; CDR3aa: CSVDKGSSYNEQFF; CDR3nt: TGCAGCGTTGATAAAGGGAGCTCCTACAATGAGCAGTTCTTC
abundance: .; j_gene: TRBJ2-6; d_gene: .; v_gene: TRBV11-2; CDR3aa: CASSSHRRTLRANVLTF; CDR3nt: TGTGCCAGCAGCTCACATCGACGGACGCTCCGGGCCAACGTACTGACTTTC
abundance: .; j_gene: TRBJ1-2; d_gene: TRBD1; v_gene: TRBV20-1; CDR3aa: CSARGQGLDRGGYTF; CDR3nt: TGCAGTGCTAGGGGACAGGGGCTTGATCGGGGCGGCTACACCTTC
abundance: .; j_gene: TRBJ1-1; d_gene: TRBD1; v_gene: TRBV11-2; CDR3aa: CASSNGQGGNTEVFF; CDR3nt: TGTGCCAGCAGCAATGGACAGGGCGGTAATACTGAAGTTTTCTTT
abundance: .; j_gene: TRBJ1-2; d_gene: .; v_gene: TRBV7-2; CDR3aa: CASSLSSGVGYTF; CDR3nt: TGTGCCAGCAGCTTATCTTCAGGGGTTGGCTACACCTTC
abundance: few; j_gene: TRBJ2-2; d_gene: .; v_gene: TRBV28; CDR3aa: CASRYTFITGELFF; CDR3nt: TGTGCCAGCCGTTACACATTTATCACCGGGGAGCTGTTTTTT
abundance: .; j_gene: TRBJ2-3; d_gene: .; v_gene: TRBV6-1; CDR3aa: CASSDRRRIDTHYF; CDR3nt: TGTGCCAGCAGTGATCGTAGACGTATAGATACGCACTATTTT
abundance: .; j_gene: TRBJ2-2; d_gene: .; v_gene: TRBV11-2; CDR3aa: CASRSERLIVGTGELFF; CDR3nt: TGTGCCAGCAGGTCAGAGCGCCTCATAGTTGGCACCGGGGAGCTGTTTTTT
abundance: .; j_gene: TRBJ2-7; d_gene: TRBD1; v_gene: TRBV12-3/TRBV12-4; CDR3aa: CASSFTVQGMAEQYF; CDR3nt: TGTGCCAGCAGTTTCACGGTACAGGGGATGGCCGAGCAGTACTTC
abundance: .; j_gene: TRBJ1-5; d_gene: .; v_gene: TRBV28; CDR3aa: CASSLGLGGQPQHF; CDR3nt: TGTGCCAGCAGTTTGGGACTGGGGGGACAGCCCCAGCATTTT
abundance: few; j_gene: TRBJ2-5; d_gene: .; v_gene: TRBV11-2; CDR3aa: CASSFSGRKETQCF; CDR3nt: TGTGCCAGCAGCTTCAGTGGGAGGAAAGAGACCCAGTGCTTC
abundance: .; j_gene: TRBJ2-5; d_gene: .; v_gene: TRBV29-1; CDR3aa: CSVEGPRGGQETQYF; CDR3nt: TGCAGCGTTGAAGGCCCAAGAGGGGGCCAAGAGACCCAGTACTTC
abundance: .; j_gene: TRBJ2-4; d_gene: TRBD1; v_gene: TRBV6-1; CDR3aa: CASSESGTGGLRNIKYF; CDR3nt: TGTGCCAGCAGTGAGTCAGGGACAGGGGGTTTGCGAAACATTAAGTACTTC
abundance: .; j_gene: TRBJ1-5; d_gene: .; v_gene: TRBV28; CDR3aa: CASSLSYGRGDQPQHF; CDR3nt: TGTGCCAGCAGTTTATCCTACGGAAGAGGAGATCAGCCCCAGCATTTT
abundance: medium-sized; j_gene: TRBJ2-5; d_gene: TRBD2; v_gene: TRBV11-2; CDR3aa: CASSWGTSGTETQYF; CDR3nt: TGTGCCAGCAGCTGGGGGACTAGCGGGACGGAGACCCAGTACTTC
abundance: .; j_gene: TRBJ2-1; d_gene: .; v_gene: TRBV4-2; CDR3aa: CASSQEGTGKREQFF; CDR3nt: TGTGCCAGCAGCCAAGAAGGGACGGGGAAACGTGAGCAGTTCTTC
abundance: few; j_gene: TRBJ2-3; d_gene: .; v_gene: TRBV5-6; CDR3aa: CASSLDGGTDTQYF; CDR3nt: TGTGCCAGCAGCTTGGACGGGGGCACAGATACGCAGTATTTT
abundance: .; j_gene: TRBJ2-5; d_gene: .; v_gene: TRBV11-2; CDR3aa: CASSLPDSTQYF; CDR3nt: TGTGCCAGCAGCCTCCCGGACTCGACCCAGTACTTT